This T cell receptor (beta chain) was documented in a study of human T cells and chemical hapten exposure. Germline CDR1 and CDR2: SGHAT and FQNNGV. CDR3 length equals 14 residues. Trimming shortened V by 5 bases and J by 7 bases, and 17 bases separated the two germline ends. Individual cDNA molecules (in the library) carried attached unique molecular identifiers. TCRdb processed the RACE reads anew with MiXCR; each CDR3 protein has one entry. The repertoire holds about 80,000 distinct CDR3 sequences, with around a tenth as singletons. Time point: patch test 2, 6 weeks after DPC sensitization. Treatment given: therapeutic diphenylcyclopropenone sensitization with weekly scalp DPC. It was unfractionated whole blood from which total RNA was extracted. Study conclusions and caveats: Alopecia affecting every donor means their immune response may not match healthy people's. TCRs exceeding a frequency of 1 in 1000 stayed unchanged under DPC sensitization.

This clonotype has a count of ten or more. Its antigen is not identified. Specimen: whole blood, collected in connection with sensitization to the hapten diphenylcyclopropenone (DPC). The sequence was collected from a man aged 18-30 years with alopecia areata. Some clones in this sample may be carry-over from other donors' samples. The V call is TRBV11-2, the J call TRBJ2-5, with D possibly being TRBD2 (5 bases). CDR3: CASSAREPSGTQYF. For the CDR3, the DNA is TGTGCCAGCAGCGCACGGGAACCCTCCGGGACCCAGTACTTC.